This TCR beta chain came from a study of blood T cell repertoires in COVID-19. The overall study: The United States, Italy and Spain were the sources of the acute and convalescent COVID-19 samples.

The CDR3 covers 13 residues. Germline V lookup: CDR1 GTSNPN, CDR2 SVGIG (reference sequence). V lost 1 base and J 2 bases, leaving 6 bases between the germline ends. The data were produced by immunoSEQ multiplex PCR, yet TCRdb's version contains in-frame clones alone and is incomplete. Here the sample spans 390,000 or so clones, just over 85% being singletons. The V and J genes are TRBV30 and TRBJ1-5; D remains ambiguous. The sequence came from a woman aged 25 to 39 with active or convalescent COVID-19. Sequenced sample: peripheral blood. The CDR3 DNA reads TGTGCCTGGAGTGGGCAGGGCAATCAGCCCCAGCATTTT. It yields the protein CAWSGQGNQPQHF.